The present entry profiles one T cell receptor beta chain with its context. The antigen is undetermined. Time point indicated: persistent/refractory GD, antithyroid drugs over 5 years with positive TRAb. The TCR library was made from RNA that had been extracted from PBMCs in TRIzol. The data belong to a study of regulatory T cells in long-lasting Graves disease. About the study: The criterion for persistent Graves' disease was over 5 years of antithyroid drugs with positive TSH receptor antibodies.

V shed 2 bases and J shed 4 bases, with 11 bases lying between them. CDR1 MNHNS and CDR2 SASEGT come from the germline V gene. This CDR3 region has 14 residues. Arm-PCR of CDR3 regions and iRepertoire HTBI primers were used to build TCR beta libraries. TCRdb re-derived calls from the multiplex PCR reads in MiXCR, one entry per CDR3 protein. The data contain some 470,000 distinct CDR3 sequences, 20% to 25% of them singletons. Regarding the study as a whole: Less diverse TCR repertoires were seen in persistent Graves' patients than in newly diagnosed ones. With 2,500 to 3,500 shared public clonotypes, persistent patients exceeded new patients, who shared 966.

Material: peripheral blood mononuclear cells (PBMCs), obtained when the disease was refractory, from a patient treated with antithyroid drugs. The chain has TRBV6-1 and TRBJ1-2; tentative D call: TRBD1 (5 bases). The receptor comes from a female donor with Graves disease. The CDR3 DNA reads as TGTGCCAGCAGTGAAAAAGGGACGGCCTATGGCTACACCTTC. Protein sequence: CASSEKGTAYGYTF.